These 23 T cell receptor beta chains were sequenced from one sample in a study of STAT5B mutations in CD4+ large granular lymphocyte leukemia. Clones were sequenced by immunoSEQ multiplex PCR, and TCRdb holds only the in-frame ones, with some missing. The repertoire has approximately 35,000 clones, more than 65% of them found once; the top ten carry roughly 6.9%. Sample: CD4+ T cells from blood buffy coats. The receptor source for this set is a human donor in good health.

The chain uses TRBV9 and TRBJ2-3, with a possible D match to TRBD1 (6 bases). This CDR3 region has 15 residues. The V end was cut by 0 bases, the J end by 5 bases, with 13 bases between. Germline V CDR1 and CDR2: SGDLS, YYNGEE. CDR3 sequence: CASSVAETGRDTQYF. In DNA, the CDR3 is TGTGCCAGCAGCGTAGCAGAGACAGGTCGAGATACGCAGTATTTT.

The chain carries TRBV6-6 and TRBJ1-4; 11 bases align to TRBD1. Germline-derived CDR1 and CDR2 are MNHNY and SVGAGI (reference sequence). The ends lost 5 bases at V and 8 bases at J; junction bases unmatched: 10. This CDR3 has 16 amino acids. The CDR3 sequence: CASSPDPGQGEEKLFF. The CDR3 bases are TGTGCCAGCAGTCCGGACCCGGGACAGGGGGAAGAAAAACTGTTTTTT.

The J gene is TRBJ1-1, the V gene TRBV5-1, with a possible D match to TRBD1 (5 bases). Germline V lookup: CDR1 SGHRS, CDR2 YFSETQ. Deletions cut 0 bases from V and 4 bases from J, with 13 bases between. CDR3 length: 15 residues. The CDR3 loop reads CASSLVGQGGTEAFF. In DNA, the CDR3 is TGCGCCAGCAGCTTGGTAGGGCAGGGAGGCACTGAAGCTTTCTTT.

In its sample, this clone was seen a few times. The rearrangement links TRBV10-3 to TRBJ1-5, with TRBD1 as a possible D gene (5 bases). CDR1 and CDR2 (germline): ENHRY, SYGVKD. Trimming left V 10 bases short and J 4 bases short, with 11 bases between. The CDR3 has 12 residues. The DNA of the CDR3 is TGTGCCACTGGGACGCCTAATCAGCCCCAGCATTTT. It is translated as CATGTPNQPQHF.

The CDR3, as DNA: TGTGCCAGCAGCCCTAACTCCTACGAGCAGTACTTC. Amino acid sequence: CASSPNSYEQYF. This chain connects TRBV7-9 to TRBJ2-7, with unresolved D. The CDR3 consists of 12 residues. V lost 5 bases to trimming and J lost 0 bases, with 5 bases between them. Looked up from germline, CDR1 is SEHNR and CDR2 is FQNEAQ (reference sequence).

The chain joins TRBV7-2 to TRBJ1-5, with D hard to call. Trimming pared 1 base from V and 2 bases from J, leaving 9 bases between. The germline V gene has CDR1 SGHTA and CDR2 FQGNSA. The CDR3 loop spans 15 amino acids. CDR3 amino acids: CASSLGRAGNQPQHF. The CDR3 nucleotides are TGTGCCAGCAGCTTAGGTCGGGCGGGCAATCAGCCCCAGCATTTT.

The V gene is TRBV5-5, the J gene TRBJ2-1, with 8 bases matching TRBD1. CDR3 length: 16 amino acids. Germline V gene lookup returns CDR1 SGHKS and CDR2 YYEKEE (reference sequence). After removal of 2 bases from V and 0 bases from J, the junction contained 4 bases not matched to a gene. The CDR3 bases are TGTGCCAGCAGCTTAAGACAGGGGACCTCCTACAATGAGCAGTTCTTC. This gives the protein CASSLRQGTSYNEQFF.

The chain combines TRBV6-6 with TRBJ2-5; 7 bases align to TRBD1. Germline CDR1 is MNHNY and CDR2 is SVGAGI (reference sequence). Trimming took 5 bases from V and 4 from J; bases not matched to a gene: 10. There are 15 residues in the CDR3. CDR3 residues: CASSIQTGSGETQYF. CDR3 nucleotides: TGTGCCAGCAGTATCCAGACAGGGTCGGGAGAGACCCAGTACTTC.

This clone was observed once. This chain joins TRBV5-1 and TRBJ1-6; D possibly corresponds to TRBD1 (5 bases). The CDR3 length is 15 residues. V was cut by 0 bases and J by 7 bases, with 11 bases left in between. CDR1 SGHRS and CDR2 YFSETQ come from the germline V gene. The CDR3 nucleotides are TGCGCCAGCAGCTTGGTGGCAGGGTGGAATTCACCCCTCCACTTT. It encodes CASSLVAGWNSPLHF.

This rearrangement joins TRBV27 to TRBJ2-5; tentatively, D is TRBD2 (5 bases). V was shortened by 6 bases and J by 2 bases, with 19 bases between the two germline ends. This CDR3 is built from 16 residues. The germline V gene encodes CDR1 MNHEY and CDR2 SMNVEV (reference sequence). CDR3 DNA: TGTGCCAGCAGCCTACGGGGAAGACCGATACAAGAGACCCAGTACTTC. Encoded protein: CASSLRGRPIQETQYF.

The rearrangement uses TRBV7-2 and TRBJ1-4; D is uncertain. The CDR3 totals 16 residues. CDR1 and CDR2 from the germline V gene are SGHTA and FQGNSA. V was pared by 7 bases and J by 0 bases, with 15 bases between. For the CDR3, the DNA is TGTGCCAGCACCCCGCGGCTCCTTGCAACTAATGAAAAACTGTTTTTT. It codes for CASTPRLLATNEKLFF.

The chain couples TRBV7-8 to TRBJ1-4; D is uncertain. Germline lookup yields CDR1 SGHVS and CDR2 FQNEAQ. The CDR3 runs 14 residues. Deletions cut 1 base from V and 7 bases from J, with 10 bases between. CDR3: CASSLGGLGEKLFF. CDR3 bases: TGTGCCAGCAGCTTAGGTGGATTAGGTGAAAAACTGTTTTTT.

J is TRBJ2-6 and V is TRBV15; a possible D gene is TRBD1 (5 bases). Per germline, CDR1 LNHNV and CDR2 YYDKDF (reference sequence). This CDR3 is 17 amino acids long. V lost 0 bases to trimming and J lost 3 bases, with 12 bases between them. The CDR3 sequence is CATSRDLSGYGANVLTF. CDR3 DNA: TGTGCCACCAGCAGAGATCTCTCAGGGTATGGGGCCAACGTCCTGACTTTC.

The chain's CDR3 is CASSDRANYGYTF. The CDR3 region has the DNA TGTGCCAGCAGTGACAGGGCTAACTATGGCTACACCTTC. The V call is TRBV27, the J call TRBJ1-2, with 7 bases aligning to TRBD1. This CDR3 contains 13 residues. J gave up 0 bases and V 5 bases, and 0 bases lay outside the gene matches. Germline CDR1 and CDR2: MNHEY and SMNVEV (reference sequence).

This clone has just one count. This chain uses TRBV4-1 with TRBJ2-1; TRBD1 matches at 11 bases. The CDR3 consists of 15 residues. With 1 base clipped from V and 7 bases from J, the junction kept 3 bases outside the gene matches. CDR1 MGHRA and CDR2 YSYEKL come from the germline V gene. The CDR3 region is CASSQAGTGGNEQFF. The CDR3, as DNA: TGCGCCAGCAGCCAAGCTGGGACAGGGGGAAATGAGCAGTTCTTC.

The chain joins TRBV18 to TRBJ2-3; unclear D gene. The length of the CDR3 is 14 residues. Germline CDR1 and CDR2: KGHSH and LQKENI. Trimming cost V 4 bases and J 3 bases, with 11 bases left between them. In nucleotides, the CDR3 is TGTGCCAGCTCACTTTTCAGAGTAACAGATACGCAGTATTTT. This sequence encodes CASSLFRVTDTQYF.

The J gene is TRBJ2-3, the V gene TRBV7-2; no clear D. The germline gives CDR1 SGHTA, CDR2 FQGNSA. The CDR3 extends over 13 amino acids. Trimming cost V 1 base and J 5 bases, with 7 bases left between them. The chain's CDR3 is CASSLGVRDTQYF. CDR3 nucleotides: TGTGCCAGCAGCTTAGGGGTGAGAGATACGCAGTATTTT. Complete variable domain (other parts from reference TRBV7-2 and TRBJ2-3): GAGVSQSPSNKVTEKGKDVELRCDPISGHTALYWYRQSLGQGLEFLIYFQGNSAPDKSGLPSDRFSAERTGGSVSTLTIQRTQQEDSAVYLCASSLGVRDTQYFGPGTRLTVL.

This chain uses TRBV9 with TRBJ1-3; a weak D match, TRBD1 (6 bases). Germline V CDR1 and CDR2: SGDLS, YYNGEE. This CDR3 contains 14 residues. V lost 0 bases, J lost 3 bases, and 7 bases lay in between. The CDR3 nucleotides are TGTGCCAGCAGCGTAGCAGGGGTTGGAAACACCATATATTTT. It translates to CASSVAGVGNTIYF.

This clone has more than one count but fewer than ten. This chain connects TRBV5-1 to TRBJ1-1; D unclear. Germline V gene lookup returns CDR1 SGHRS and CDR2 YFSETQ. This CDR3 is built from 14 residues. V dropped 0 bases and J dropped 0 bases, with 6 bases sitting between them. DNA for the CDR3: TGCGCCAGCAGCTTGGGACACGTGAACACTGAAGCTTTCTTT. Amino acid sequence: CASSLGHVNTEAFF.

This chain uses TRBV19 with TRBJ2-5; D is uncertain. There are 14 residues in the CDR3. Germline V CDR1 and CDR2: LNHDA, SQIVND (reference sequence). The V gene lost 6 bases and the J gene lost 4 bases, with 15 bases spanning the gap. This CDR3 is CASSDGQTRETQYF. As DNA, the CDR3 is TGTGCCAGTAGCGATGGTCAGACCCGAGAGACCCAGTACTTC.

The chain is built from TRBV18 and TRBJ1-1; D remains ambiguous. The CDR3 is 14 residues long. In germline, CDR1 is KGHSH, CDR2 LQKENI. V lost 2 bases and J 8 bases, leaving 15 bases between the germline ends. The CDR3, as DNA: TGTGCCAGCTCACCAGATTTAAATACGGTCGAAGCTTTCTTT. Its protein product is CASSPDLNTVEAFF.

This sequence joins TRBV21-1 and TRBJ2-1; the DNA was not used to check the table's D call, TRBD1. TRBV21-1 corresponds to a pseudogene. The CDR3 is 15 amino acids. The CDR3 is CASIHRASVYNEQFF. The CDR3 DNA reads TGTGCCAGCATCCACAGGGCGTCTGTGTACAATGAGCAGTTCTTC.

This clone was observed a handful of times. The chain carries TRBV4-2 and TRBJ1-6, with D unresolved. V gave up 0 bases and J gave up 10 bases, with 4 bases separating them. CDR1 LGHNA and CDR2 YNFKEQ come from the germline V gene. The CDR3 sequence is 12 residues long. The CDR3 sequence is CASSQDWSPLHF. CDR3 DNA sequence: TGTGCCAGCAGCCAAGATTGGTCACCCCTCCACTTT.